These T cell receptor beta chains were read from a single sample in a study of cytomegalovirus exposure and HLA in healthy donors. Sequenced by immunoSEQ multiplex PCR; TCRdb stores in-frame clones only, minus some. The table lists 120,000 to 150,000 clones, about 80% of them singletons. Sequencing used PBMCs. Receptors originate from a young man in good health and CMV-seronegative. Both conserved end residues are part of each CDR3. The D gene is left open where the match is weak.

CDR3 length | J gene | V gene | D gene | CDR3 protein | CDR3 DNA
16 | TRBJ2-2 | TRBV6-5 | - | CASSYSGESGTGELFF | TGTGCCAGCAGTTATTCAGGGGAATCGGGCACCGGGGAGCTGTTTTTT
14 | TRBJ1-5 | TRBV6-4 | - | CATYSVLSNQPQHF | TGTGCCACTTACTCGGTTCTAAGCAATCAGCCCCAGCATTTT
12 | TRBJ2-1 | TRBV5-1 | - | CASSLGRDEQFF | TGCGCCAGCAGCCTGGGACGGGATGAGCAGTTCTTC
15 | TRBJ2-1 | TRBV5-1 | TRBD2 | CASSLSGGSYNEQFF | TGCGCCAGCAGCTTGTCGGGGGGCTCCTACAATGAGCAGTTCTTC
16 | TRBJ1-1 | TRBV6-5 | - | CASSYVSQVVNTEAFF | TGTGCCAGCAGTTACGTCTCCCAGGTCGTAAACACTGAAGCTTTCTTT
16 | TRBJ1-4 | TRBV5-6 | TRBD1 | CASSLAPGTGVEKLFF | TGTGCCAGCAGCTTGGCCCCCGGGACAGGGGTGGAAAAACTGTTTTTT
14 | TRBJ2-2 | TRBV2 | TRBD2 | CATQTSGGPGELFF | TGTGCCACCCAGACTAGCGGGGGCCCCGGGGAGCTGTTTTTT
15 | TRBJ2-7 | TRBV11-3 | TRBD1 | CASSRRDSAPYEQYF | TGTGCCAGCAGCCGAAGGGACAGCGCCCCCTACGAGCAGTACTTC
15 | TRBJ2-7 | TRBV11-1 | TRBD1 | CASSARAGGSYEQYF | TGTGCCAGCAGCGCCAGAGCAGGGGGTTCCTACGAGCAGTACTTC
15 | TRBJ2-3 | TRBV28 | TRBD2 | CASSLGTSFADTQYF | TGTGCCAGCAGTTTAGGGACTAGTTTCGCAGATACGCAGTATTTT
15 | TRBJ1-5 | TRBV4-2 | - | CASSQDGGINQPQHF | TGTGCCAGCAGCCAAGATGGGGGGATCAATCAGCCCCAGCATTTT